This T cell receptor beta chain was sequenced for a study of shared clonotypes between healthy human individuals. The method was immunoSEQ multiplex PCR; TCRdb's version includes in-frame clones alone and lacks a portion of them. The sample records about 510,000 clones, nearly 80% being singletons. This clone was counted between two and nine times. Per germline, CDR1 SQVTM and CDR2 ANQGSEA. The CDR3 spans 14 residues. Trimming took 4 bases from V and 4 from J, leaving 16 bases between them. This sequence was found in a woman aged 40 to 49 in good health. Some clones in this sample may be carry-over from other donors' samples. The sample comprised PBMCs. The chain carries TRBV29-1 and TRBJ1-1; D is perhaps TRBD1 (6 bases). This chain's CDR3 is CSVASGAWGTEAFF. CDR3 DNA sequence: TGCAGCGTTGCTTCGGGGGCGTGGGGCACTGAAGCTTTCTTT. Full variable domain (rest looked up from reference TRBV29-1 and TRBJ1-1): SAVISQKPSRDICQRGTSLTIQCQVDSQVTMMFWYRQQPGQSLTLIATANQGSEATYESGFVIDKFPISRPNLTFSTLTVSNMSPEDSSIYLCSVASGAWGTEAFFGQGTRLTVV.